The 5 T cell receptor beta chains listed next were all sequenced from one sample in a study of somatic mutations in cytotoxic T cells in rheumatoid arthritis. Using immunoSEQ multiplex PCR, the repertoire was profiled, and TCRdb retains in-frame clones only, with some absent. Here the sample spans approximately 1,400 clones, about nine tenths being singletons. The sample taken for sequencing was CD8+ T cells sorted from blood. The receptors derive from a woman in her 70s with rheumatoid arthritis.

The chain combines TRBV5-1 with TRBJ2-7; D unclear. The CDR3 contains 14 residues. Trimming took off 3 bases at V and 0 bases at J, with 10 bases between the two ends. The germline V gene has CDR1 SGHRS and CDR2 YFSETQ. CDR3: CASSSTVSSYEQYF. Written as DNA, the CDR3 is TGCGCCAGCAGCTCCACAGTGAGCTCCTACGAGCAGTACTTC.

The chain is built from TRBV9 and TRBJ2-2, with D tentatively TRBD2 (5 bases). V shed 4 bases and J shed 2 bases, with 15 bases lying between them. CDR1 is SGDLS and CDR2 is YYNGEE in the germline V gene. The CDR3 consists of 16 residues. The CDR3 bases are TGTGCCAGCAGCTCACCTCGGCGGGTTAACACCGGGGAGCTGTTTTTT. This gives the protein CASSSPRRVNTGELFF.

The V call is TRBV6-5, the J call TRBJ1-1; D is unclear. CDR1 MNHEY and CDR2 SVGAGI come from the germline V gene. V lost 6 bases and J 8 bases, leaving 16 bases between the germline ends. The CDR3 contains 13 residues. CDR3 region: CASSHDWVKEAFF. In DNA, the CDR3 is TGTGCCAGCAGCCACGACTGGGTTAAGGAAGCTTTCTTT.

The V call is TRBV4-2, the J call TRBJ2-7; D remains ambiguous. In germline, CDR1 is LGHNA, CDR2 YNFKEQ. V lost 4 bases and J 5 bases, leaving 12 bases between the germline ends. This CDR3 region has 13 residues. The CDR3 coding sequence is TGTGCCAGCAGCCCGATAAGCCAGGACGAGCAGTACTTC. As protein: CASSPISQDEQYF.

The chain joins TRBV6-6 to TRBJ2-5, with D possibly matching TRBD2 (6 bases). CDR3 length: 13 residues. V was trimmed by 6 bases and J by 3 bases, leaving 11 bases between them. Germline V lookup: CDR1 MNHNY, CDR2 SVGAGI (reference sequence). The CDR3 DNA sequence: TGTGCCAGCAGCCCAAGGGAGGAAGAGACCCAGTACTTC. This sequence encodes CASSPREEETQYF.